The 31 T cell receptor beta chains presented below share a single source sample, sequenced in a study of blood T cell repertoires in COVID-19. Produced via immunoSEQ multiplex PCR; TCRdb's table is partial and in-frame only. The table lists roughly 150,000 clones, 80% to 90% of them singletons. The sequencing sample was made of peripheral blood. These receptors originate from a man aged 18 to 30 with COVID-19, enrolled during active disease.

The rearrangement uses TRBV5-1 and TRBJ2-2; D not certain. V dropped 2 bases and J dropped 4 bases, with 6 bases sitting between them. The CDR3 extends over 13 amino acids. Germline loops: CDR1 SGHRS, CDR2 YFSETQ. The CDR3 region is CASSFLFTGELFF. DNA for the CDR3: TGCGCCAGCAGCTTCTTGTTCACCGGGGAGCTGTTTTTT.

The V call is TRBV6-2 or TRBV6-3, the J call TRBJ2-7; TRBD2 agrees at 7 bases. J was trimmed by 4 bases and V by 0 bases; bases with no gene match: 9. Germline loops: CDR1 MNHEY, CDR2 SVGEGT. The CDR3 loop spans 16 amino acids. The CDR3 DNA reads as TGTGCCAGCAGTTACTCCCCCGGGAGGACTAATTACGAGCAGTACTTC. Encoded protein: CASSYSPGRTNYEQYF.

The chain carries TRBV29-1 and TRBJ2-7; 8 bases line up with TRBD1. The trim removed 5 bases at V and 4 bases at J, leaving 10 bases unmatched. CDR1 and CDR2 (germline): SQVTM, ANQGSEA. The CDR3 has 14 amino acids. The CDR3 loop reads CSVTPGQVLYEQYF. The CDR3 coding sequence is TGCAGCGTTACCCCGGGACAGGTATTATACGAGCAGTACTTC.

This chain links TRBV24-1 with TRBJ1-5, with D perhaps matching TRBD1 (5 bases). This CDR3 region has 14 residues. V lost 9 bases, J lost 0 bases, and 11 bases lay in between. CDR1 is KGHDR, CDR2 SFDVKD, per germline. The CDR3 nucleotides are TGTGCCACCGCCACAGGCTTTAGCAATCAGCCCCAGCATTTT. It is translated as CATATGFSNQPQHF.

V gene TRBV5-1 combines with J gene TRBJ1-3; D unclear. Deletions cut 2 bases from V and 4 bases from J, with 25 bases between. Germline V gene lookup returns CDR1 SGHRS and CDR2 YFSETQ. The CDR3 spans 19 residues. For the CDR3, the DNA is TGCGCCAGCAGCTTTGTGGCAGTGAGCGCTATCGACGTGGGAAACACCATATATTTT. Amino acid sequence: CASSFVAVSAIDVGNTIYF.

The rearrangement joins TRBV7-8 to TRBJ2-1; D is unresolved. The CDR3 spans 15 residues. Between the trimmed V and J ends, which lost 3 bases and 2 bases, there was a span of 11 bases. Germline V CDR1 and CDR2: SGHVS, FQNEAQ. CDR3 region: CASSLAVTAYNEQFF. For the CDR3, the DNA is TGTGCCAGCAGCTTGGCGGTCACGGCCTACAATGAGCAGTTCTTC.

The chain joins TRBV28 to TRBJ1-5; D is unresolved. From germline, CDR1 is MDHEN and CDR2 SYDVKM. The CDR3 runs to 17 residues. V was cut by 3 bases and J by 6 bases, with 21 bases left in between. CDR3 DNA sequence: TGTGCCAGCAGTTTCCCGCCCGGCCGGCAGTCGGGTCAGCCCCAGCATTTT. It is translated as CASSFPPGRQSGQPQHF.

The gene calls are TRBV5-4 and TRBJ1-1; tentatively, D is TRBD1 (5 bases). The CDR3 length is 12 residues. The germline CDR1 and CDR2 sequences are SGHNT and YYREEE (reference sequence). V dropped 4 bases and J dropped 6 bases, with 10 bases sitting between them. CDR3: CASSQGSAEAFF. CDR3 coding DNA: TGTGCCAGCAGCCAGGGCAGTGCTGAAGCTTTCTTT.

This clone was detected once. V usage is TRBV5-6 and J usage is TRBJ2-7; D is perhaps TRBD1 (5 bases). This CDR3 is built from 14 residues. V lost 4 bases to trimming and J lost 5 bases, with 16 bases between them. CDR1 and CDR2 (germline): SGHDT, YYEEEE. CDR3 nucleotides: TGTGCCAGCAGCCCCACAGGCTTCCCCGACGAGCAGTACTTC. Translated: CASSPTGFPDEQYF. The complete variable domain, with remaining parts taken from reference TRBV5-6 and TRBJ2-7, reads DAGVTQSPTHLIKTRGQQVTLRCSPKSGHDTVSWYQQALGQGPQFIFQYYEEEERQRGNFPDRFSGHQFPNYSSELNVNALLLGDSALYLCASSPTGFPDEQYFGPGTRLTVT.

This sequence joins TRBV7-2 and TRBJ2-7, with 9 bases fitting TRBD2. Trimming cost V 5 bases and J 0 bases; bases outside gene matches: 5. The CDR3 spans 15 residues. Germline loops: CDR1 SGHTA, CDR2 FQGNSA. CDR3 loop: CASSPAGGPSYEQYF. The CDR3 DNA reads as TGTGCCAGCAGCCCAGCGGGAGGTCCCTCCTACGAGCAGTACTTC. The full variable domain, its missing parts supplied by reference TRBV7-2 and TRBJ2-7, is GAGVSQSPSNKVTEKGKDVELRCDPISGHTALYWYRQSLGQGLEFLIYFQGNSAPDKSGLPSDRFSAERTGGSVSTLTIQRTQQEDSAVYLCASSPAGGPSYEQYFGPGTRLTVT.

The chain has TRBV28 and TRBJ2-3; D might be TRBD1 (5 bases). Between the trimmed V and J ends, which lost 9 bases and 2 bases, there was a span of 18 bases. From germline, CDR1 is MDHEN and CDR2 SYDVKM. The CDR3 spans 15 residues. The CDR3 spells CASGSRQGYTDTQYF. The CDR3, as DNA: TGTGCCAGTGGATCACGCCAGGGATACACAGATACGCAGTATTTT.

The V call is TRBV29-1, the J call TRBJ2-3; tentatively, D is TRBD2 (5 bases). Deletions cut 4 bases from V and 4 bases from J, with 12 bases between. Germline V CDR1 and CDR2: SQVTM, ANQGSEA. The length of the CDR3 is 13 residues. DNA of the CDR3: TGCAGCGTTGCGAGAGGGAAGGCAGATACGCAGTATTTT. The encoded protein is CSVARGKADTQYF.

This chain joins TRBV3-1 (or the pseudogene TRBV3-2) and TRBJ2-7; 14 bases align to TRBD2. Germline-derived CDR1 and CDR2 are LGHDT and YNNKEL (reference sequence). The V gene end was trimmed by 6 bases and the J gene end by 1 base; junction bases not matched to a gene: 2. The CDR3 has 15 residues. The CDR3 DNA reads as TGTGCCAGCAGGCGGACTAGCGGGAGGTCCTACGAGCAGTACTTC. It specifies CASRRTSGRSYEQYF.

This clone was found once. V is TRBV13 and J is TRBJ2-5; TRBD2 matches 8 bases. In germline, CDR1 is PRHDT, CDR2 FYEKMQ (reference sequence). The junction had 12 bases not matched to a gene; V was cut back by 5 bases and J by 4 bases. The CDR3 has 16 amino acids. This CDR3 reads CASSGHWREEGETQYF. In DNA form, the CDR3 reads TGTGCCAGCAGCGGGCACTGGCGGGAGGAAGGAGAGACCCAGTACTTC.

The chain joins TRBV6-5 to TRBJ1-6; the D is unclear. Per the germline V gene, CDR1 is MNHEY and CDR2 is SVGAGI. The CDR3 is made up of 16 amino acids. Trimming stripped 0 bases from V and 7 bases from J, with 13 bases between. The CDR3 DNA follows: TGTGCCAGCAGTTACTCGACGGGATTGAGCAATTCACCCCTCCACTTT. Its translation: CASSYSTGLSNSPLHF.

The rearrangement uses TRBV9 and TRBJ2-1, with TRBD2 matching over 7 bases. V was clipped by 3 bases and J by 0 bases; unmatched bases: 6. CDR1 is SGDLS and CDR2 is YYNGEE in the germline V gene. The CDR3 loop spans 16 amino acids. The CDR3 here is CASSGEGPNSYNEQFF. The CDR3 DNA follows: TGTGCCAGCAGCGGGGAGGGACCGAACTCCTACAATGAGCAGTTCTTC.

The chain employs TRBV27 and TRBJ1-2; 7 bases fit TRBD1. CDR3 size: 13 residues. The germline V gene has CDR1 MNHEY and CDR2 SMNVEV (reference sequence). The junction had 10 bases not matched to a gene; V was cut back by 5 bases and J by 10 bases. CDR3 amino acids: CASSPQTGFDYTF. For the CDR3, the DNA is TGTGCCAGCAGTCCCCAGACAGGGTTTGACTACACCTTC.

The CDR3, as DNA: TGTGCCAGCAGTCCTCGACTAGCGGGACCCACAGATACGCAGTATTTT. Translated: CASSPRLAGPTDTQYF. The chain joins TRBV2 to TRBJ2-3; 11 nucleotides line up with TRBD2. Germline CDR1 and CDR2: SNHLY and FYNNEI. V shed 5 bases and J 2 bases; nucleotides not matched to a gene: 6. The CDR3 length is 16 residues.

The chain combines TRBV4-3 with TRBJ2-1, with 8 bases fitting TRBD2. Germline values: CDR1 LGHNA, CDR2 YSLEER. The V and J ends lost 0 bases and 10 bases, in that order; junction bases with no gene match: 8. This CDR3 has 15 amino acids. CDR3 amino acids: CASSQDRGLANEQFF. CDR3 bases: TGCGCCAGCAGCCAAGATCGCGGACTAGCAAACGAGCAGTTCTTC.

The CDR3 nucleotides are TGTGCCAGCAGTTCCGATACAGGTGGAGCGTATAATTCACCCCTCCACTTT. Its translation is CASSSDTGGAYNSPLHF. The V gene is TRBV28, the J gene TRBJ1-6, with a possible D match to TRBD1 (5 bases). The CDR3 extends over 17 amino acids. Looked up from germline, CDR1 is MDHEN and CDR2 is SYDVKM. Between the trimmed V and J ends, which lost 4 bases and 4 bases, there was a span of 17 bases. Based on the CDR3 plus reference TRBV28 and TRBJ1-6, the full variable domain is DVKVTQSSRYLVKRTGEKVFLECVQDMDHENMFWYRQDPGLGLRLIYFSYDVKMKEKGDIPEGYSVSREKKERFSLILESASTNQTSMYLCASSSDTGGAYNSPLHFGNGTRLTVT.

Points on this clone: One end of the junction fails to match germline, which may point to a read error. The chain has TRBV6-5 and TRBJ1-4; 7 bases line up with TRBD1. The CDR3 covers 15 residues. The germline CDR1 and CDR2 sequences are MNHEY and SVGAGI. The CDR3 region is CASSYSRGLGEKLLF. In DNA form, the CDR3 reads TGTGCCAGCAGTTACTCGAGGGGGCTTGGGGAAAAACTGCTTTTT.

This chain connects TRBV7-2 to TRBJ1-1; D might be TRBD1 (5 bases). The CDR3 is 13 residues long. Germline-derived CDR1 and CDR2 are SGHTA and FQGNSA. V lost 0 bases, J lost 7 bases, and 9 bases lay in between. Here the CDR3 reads CASSLAGQGEAFF. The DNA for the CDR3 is TGTGCCAGCAGCTTAGCTGGGCAGGGTGAAGCTTTCTTT.

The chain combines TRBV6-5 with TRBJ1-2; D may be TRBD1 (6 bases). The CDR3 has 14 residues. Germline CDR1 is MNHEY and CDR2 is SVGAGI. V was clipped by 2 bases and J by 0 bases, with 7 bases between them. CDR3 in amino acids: CASSYDRTNYGYTF. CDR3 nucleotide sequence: TGTGCCAGCAGTTACGACAGGACTAACTATGGCTACACCTTC.

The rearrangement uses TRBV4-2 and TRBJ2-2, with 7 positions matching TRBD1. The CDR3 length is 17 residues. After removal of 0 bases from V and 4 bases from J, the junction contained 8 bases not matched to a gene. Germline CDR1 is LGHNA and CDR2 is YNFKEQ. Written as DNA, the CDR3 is TGTGCCAGCAGCCAAGATCGGACAAGGGACAGCACCGGGGAGCTGTTTTTT. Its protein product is CASSQDRTRDSTGELFF.

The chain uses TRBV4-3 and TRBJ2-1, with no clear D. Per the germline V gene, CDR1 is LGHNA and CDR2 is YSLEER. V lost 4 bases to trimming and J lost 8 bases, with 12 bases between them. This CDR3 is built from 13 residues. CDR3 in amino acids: CASSLTGGYEQFF. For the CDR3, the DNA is TGCGCCAGCAGCCTTACGGGTGGTTATGAGCAGTTCTTC.

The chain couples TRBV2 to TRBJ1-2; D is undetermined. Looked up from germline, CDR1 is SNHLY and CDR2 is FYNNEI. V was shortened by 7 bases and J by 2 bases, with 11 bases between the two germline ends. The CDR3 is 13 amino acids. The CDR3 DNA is TGTGCCAGCAAAGTCCCAGGAAACTATGGCTACACCTTC. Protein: CASKVPGNYGYTF.

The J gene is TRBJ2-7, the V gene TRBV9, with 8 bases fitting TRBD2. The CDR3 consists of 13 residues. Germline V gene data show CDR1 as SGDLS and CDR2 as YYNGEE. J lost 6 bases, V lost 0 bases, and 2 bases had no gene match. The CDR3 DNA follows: TGTGCCAGCAGCGTAGACGGGAGGGGCGAGCAGTACTTC. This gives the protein CASSVDGRGEQYF. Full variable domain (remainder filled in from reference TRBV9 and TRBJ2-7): DSGVTQTPKHLITATGQRVTLRCSPRSGDLSVYWYQQSLDQGLQFLIQYYNGEERAKGNILERFSAQQFPDLHSELNLSSLELGDSALYFCASSVDGRGEQYFGPGTRLTVT.

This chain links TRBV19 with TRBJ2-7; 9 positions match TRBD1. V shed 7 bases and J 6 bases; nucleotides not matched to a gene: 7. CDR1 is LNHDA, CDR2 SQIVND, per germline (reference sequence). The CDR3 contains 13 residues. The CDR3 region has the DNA TGTGCCAGTAAGGGGGACAGGGTTCGCGAGCAGTACTTC. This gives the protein CASKGDRVREQYF.

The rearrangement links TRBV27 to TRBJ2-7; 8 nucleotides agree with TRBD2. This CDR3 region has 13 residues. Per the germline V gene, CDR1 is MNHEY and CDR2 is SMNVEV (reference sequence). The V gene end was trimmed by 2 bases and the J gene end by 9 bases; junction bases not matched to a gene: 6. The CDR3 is CASSLSGTSVQYF. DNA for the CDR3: TGTGCCAGCAGTTTAAGCGGGACTAGTGTGCAGTACTTC.

The CDR3 loop is CASRVDRGASYEQYF. The CDR3, as DNA: TGTGCCAGCAGGGTGGACAGGGGGGCCTCCTACGAGCAGTACTTC. This chain joins TRBV6-1 and TRBJ2-7, with 10 bases lining up with TRBD1. Trimming took 6 bases from V and 0 from J; bases not matched to a gene: 5. Germline V gene lookup returns CDR1 MNHNS and CDR2 SASEGT. This CDR3 has 15 residues.

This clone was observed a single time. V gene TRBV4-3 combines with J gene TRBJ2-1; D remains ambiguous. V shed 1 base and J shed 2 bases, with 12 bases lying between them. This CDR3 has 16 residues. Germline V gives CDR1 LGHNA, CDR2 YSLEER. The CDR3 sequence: CASSQVASQPYNEQFF. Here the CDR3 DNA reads TGCGCCAGCAGCCAAGTAGCCTCCCAGCCCTACAATGAGCAGTTCTTC.